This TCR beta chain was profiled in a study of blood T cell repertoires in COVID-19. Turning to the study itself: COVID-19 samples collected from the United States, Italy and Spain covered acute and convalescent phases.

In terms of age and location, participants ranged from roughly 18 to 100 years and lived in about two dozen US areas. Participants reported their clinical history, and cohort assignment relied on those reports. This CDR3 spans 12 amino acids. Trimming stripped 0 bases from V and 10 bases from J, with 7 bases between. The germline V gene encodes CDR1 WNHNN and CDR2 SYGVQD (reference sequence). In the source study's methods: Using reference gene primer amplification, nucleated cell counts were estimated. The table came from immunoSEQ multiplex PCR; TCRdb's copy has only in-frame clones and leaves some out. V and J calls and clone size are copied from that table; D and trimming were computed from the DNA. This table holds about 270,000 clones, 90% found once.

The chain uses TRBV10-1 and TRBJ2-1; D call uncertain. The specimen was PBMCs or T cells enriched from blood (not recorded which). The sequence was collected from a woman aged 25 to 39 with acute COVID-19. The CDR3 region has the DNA TGCGCCAGCAGTGAGTCTCAGGCCGAGCAGTTCTTC. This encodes CASSESQAEQFF.